This paragraph covers one T cell receptor beta chain sequence. There are many counts of this clonotype. Its antigen target is currently unknown. No base quality values were provided; no much bigger clone lies one nucleotide off. This sample is part of a study of T cell repertoires in cytomegalovirus infection (dated by TCRdb to between 2019 and 2020). For the study in its entirety: The HLA type of each donor mattered for the analysis, because public TCR beta signatures pointed to carriage of CMV infection along with the matching HLA type.

The sample was run on an Illumina HiSeq 1500. In-frame beta chains were kept once TCRdb had trimmed the public reads at Q25 with fastp and called clones with MiXCR. For every CDR3 protein sequence, its rows merge into one entry that carries the most common genes and DNA. This sample lists roughly 640,000 distinct CDR3 sequences; 24% were detected once. Roughly 8% of the sample belongs to the ten largest clones. The germline V gene sets CDR1 to SQVTM and CDR2 to ANQGSEA. Deletion took 0 bases off V and 0 bases off J, with a span of 9 bases between the germline ends. The CDR3 sequence holds 14 residues, the cysteine and phenylalanine included. CDR3 DNA is the only sequence kept; it has 42 bases, read in frame from the first base. The full study reports these points: In both this cohort and an independent roughly 400-donor cohort, the cumulative frequency of public TCR beta family members distinguished carriers of CMV infection plus the relevant HLA type. The ex vivo response was dominated by HLA-C-restricted CMV-specific TCR beta clonotypes, which also provided the single most frequent clonotype in two of eight donors.

Specimen: CD8+ T cells from PBMCs. The receptor comes from a human donor in good health (CMV status not recorded). Some clones in this sample may be carry-over from other donors' samples. The V and J genes are TRBV29-1 and TRBJ2-7; the D gene lacks a confident call. At the DNA level, the sequence is TGCAGCGTTGAAGATCGGCAGAGCTCCTACGAGCAGTACTTC. Its coded protein is CSVEDRQSSYEQYF.